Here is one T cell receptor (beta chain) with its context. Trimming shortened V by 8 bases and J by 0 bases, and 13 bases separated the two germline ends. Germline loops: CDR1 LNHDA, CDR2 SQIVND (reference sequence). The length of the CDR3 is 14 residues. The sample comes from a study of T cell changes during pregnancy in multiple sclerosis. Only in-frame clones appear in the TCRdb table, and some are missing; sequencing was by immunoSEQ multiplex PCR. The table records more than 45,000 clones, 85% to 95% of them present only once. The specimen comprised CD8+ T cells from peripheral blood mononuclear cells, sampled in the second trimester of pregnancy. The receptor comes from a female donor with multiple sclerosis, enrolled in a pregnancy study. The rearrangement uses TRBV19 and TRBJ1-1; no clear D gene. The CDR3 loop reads CASGSRPMNTEAFF. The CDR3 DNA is TGTGCCAGTGGAAGCAGGCCGATGAACACTGAAGCTTTCTTT.